This paragraph covers one T cell receptor beta chain sequence. The germline gives CDR1 SGHRS, CDR2 YFSETQ. This CDR3 contains 17 residues. With the 5' RACE reads reprocessed, TCRdb shows one record per CDR3 protein and no DNA. This table holds some 150,000 distinct CDR3 sequences. The source of the sample is a study of monozygotic twins with inflammatory bowel disease. The V gene is TRBV5-1, the J gene TRBJ2-2; the TCRdb D gene call, TRBD2, has no DNA to confirm it. This receptor was identified in a human donor with ulcerative colitis or Crohn's disease, or a healthy co-twin of an affected twin (not recorded which). The specimen sequenced was blood. CDR3 protein: CASSLVPGSFGTGELFF.